This T cell receptor beta chain was obtained from a study of human T cells and chemical hapten exposure. Study in general: Among samples, TCR yields varied mainly because of small differences in pooled library volume. The study, taken as a whole, reports: It should be noted that donors had alopecia, so their immune response may differ from healthy people's.

In this sample, this clonotype turned up many times. Its target is not known. CDR3 size: 14 residues. V shed 6 bases and J 1 base; nucleotides not matched to a gene: 3. Germline CDR1 reads SQVTM; CDR2 reads ANQGSEA. TCRdb independently ran MiXCR on the RACE reads; one entry per CDR3 protein. This table has more than 35,000 distinct CDR3 sequences, around 6.8% appearing once. Documented time point: patch test 1, 2 weeks after DPC sensitization. As for treatment: therapeutic diphenylcyclopropenone sensitization with weekly scalp DPC. Whole blood that had not been fractionated was the source of extracted total RNA.

The rearrangement links TRBV29-1 to TRBJ2-3, with 11 positions matching TRBD2. The sequenced sample was whole blood, obtained in connection with sensitization to the hapten diphenylcyclopropenone (DPC). This TCR was recovered from a woman under 40 with alopecia areata. Some clones in this sample may be carry-over from other donors' samples. CDR3 sequence (DNA): TGCAGCGTAGGACTAGCGGGCCGCACAGATACGCAGTATTTT. Residues: CSVGLAGRTDTQYF.